Listed below are T cell receptor beta chains from one sample, sequenced in a study of T-cell reconstitution after alpha-beta-depleted transplantation in children. TCRdb passed the PCR reads through MiXCR, listing each CDR3 protein once. The data show roughly 300,000 distinct CDR3 sequences, 9% to 12% seen once. The input for sequencing was PBMCs from the stem cell graft donor, taken from the stem cell graft. The receptors here all came from a human donor who donated a stem cell graft to a child with acute lymphoblastic leukemia. Both conserved end residues are part of each CDR3. Each record gives: clone size, V gene, J gene, D gene, CDR3 protein, CDR3 DNA. A D gene is named only where the DNA matches it firmly. Clone sizes are given selectively: once, few, many, or a class where the clone is expanded.

clone_size: few
v_call: TRBV5-1
j_call: TRBJ1-2
d_call: NA
cdr3_aa: CASSLVGDQSGYTF
cdr3_nt: TGCGCCAGCAGCTTGGTCGGGGATCAGAGTGGCTACACCTTC

clone_size: few
v_call: TRBV5-1
j_call: TRBJ2-3
d_call: NA
cdr3_aa: CSRDGFCTDTQYF
cdr3_nt: TGCTCGAGGGACGGCTTCTGCACAGATACGCAGTATTTT

clone_size: many
v_call: TRBV10-3
j_call: TRBJ1-2
d_call: NA
cdr3_aa: CAISEGPGSGYTF
cdr3_nt: TGTGCCATCAGTGAAGGGCCGGGAAGTGGCTACACCTTC

clone_size: NA
v_call: TRBV12-5
j_call: TRBJ2-3
d_call: NA
cdr3_aa: CASGLGSGGPSTDTQYF
cdr3_nt: TGTGCTAGTGGTTTGGGGTCGGGCGGTCCTAGCACAGATACGCAGTATTTT

clone_size: few
v_call: TRBV11-2
j_call: TRBJ2-3
d_call: NA
cdr3_aa: CASRVQGADTQYF
cdr3_nt: TGTGCCAGCAGAGTACAGGGCGCAGATACGCAGTATTTT

clone_size: few
v_call: TRBV4-2
j_call: TRBJ2-7
d_call: TRBD2
cdr3_aa: CASSQGVLAGGYEQYF
cdr3_nt: TGTGCCAGCAGCCAAGGGGTGCTAGCGGGAGGCTACGAGCAGTACTTC

clone_size: few
v_call: TRBV12-3/TRBV12-4
j_call: TRBJ2-7
d_call: TRBD2
cdr3_aa: CASQLAGGSYEQYF
cdr3_nt: TGTGCCAGCCAACTAGCGGGGGGTTCCTACGAGCAGTACTTC

clone_size: many
v_call: TRBV7-9
j_call: TRBJ2-5
d_call: TRBD1
cdr3_aa: CASSSDRGIRETQYF
cdr3_nt: TGTGCCAGCAGTAGCGACAGGGGTATCCGAGAGACCCAGTACTTC

clone_size: few
v_call: TRBV7-9
j_call: TRBJ1-5
d_call: NA
cdr3_aa: CASRKGTQPQHF
cdr3_nt: TGTGCCAGCCGGAAGGGTACTCAGCCCCAGCATTTT

clone_size: NA
v_call: TRBV7-2
j_call: TRBJ1-3
d_call: NA
cdr3_aa: CASSPQGPSGNTIYF
cdr3_nt: TGTGCCAGCAGCCCACAGGGACCCTCTGGAAACACCATATATTTT

clone_size: many
v_call: TRBV12-3/TRBV12-4
j_call: TRBJ2-7
d_call: NA
cdr3_aa: CASSQGVRYEQYF
cdr3_nt: TGTGCCAGCAGTCAAGGGGTGCGTTACGAGCAGTACTTC

clone_size: NA
v_call: TRBV10-3
j_call: TRBJ2-4
d_call: NA
cdr3_aa: CAISESLAWTNIQYF
cdr3_nt: TGTGCCATCAGTGAGAGCCTAGCTTGGACGAACATTCAGTACTTC

clone_size: few
v_call: TRBV7-9
j_call: TRBJ2-5
d_call: NA
cdr3_aa: CASSLPPGDKETQYF
cdr3_nt: TGTGCCAGCAGCTTACCGCCCGGAGATAAAGAGACCCAGTACTTC

clone_size: few
v_call: TRBV20-1
j_call: TRBJ1-1
d_call: TRBD1
cdr3_aa: CSARVGGTGILRDTEAFF
cdr3_nt: TGCAGTGCTAGAGTGGGGGGGACAGGGATTCTACGGGACACTGAAGCTTTCTTT

clone_size: NA
v_call: TRBV6-2/TRBV6-3
j_call: TRBJ2-2
d_call: NA
cdr3_aa: CASSHITGEVFF
cdr3_nt: TGTGCCAGCAGTCACATAACCGGGGAGGTGTTTTTT

clone_size: NA
v_call: TRBV29-1
j_call: TRBJ2-5
d_call: NA
cdr3_aa: CSVEAETQYF
cdr3_nt: TGCAGCGTTGAAGCTGAGACCCAGTACTTC

clone_size: NA
v_call: TRBV7-9
j_call: TRBJ2-7
d_call: NA
cdr3_aa: CASRGLPNEQYF
cdr3_nt: TGTGCCAGCAGAGGACTCCCCAACGAGCAGTACTTC

clone_size: NA
v_call: TRBV19
j_call: TRBJ1-2
d_call: NA
cdr3_aa: CASRLGGFDGYTF
cdr3_nt: TGTGCCAGTAGGCTTGGAGGGTTCGATGGCTACACCTTC

clone_size: NA
v_call: TRBV19
j_call: TRBJ2-1
d_call: NA
cdr3_aa: CASHRAGSTYNEQFF
cdr3_nt: TGTGCCAGTCACCGTGCCGGTTCCACCTACAATGAGCAGTTCTTC

clone_size: few
v_call: TRBV7-9
j_call: TRBJ2-4
d_call: NA
cdr3_aa: CASSPARGPPSSIQYF
cdr3_nt: TGTGCCAGCAGCCCCGCTCGGGGGCCGCCGTCTAGCATTCAGTACTTC

clone_size: NA
v_call: TRBV5-5
j_call: TRBJ2-1
d_call: TRBD2
cdr3_aa: CASSFITSGASYNEQFF
cdr3_nt: TGTGCCAGCAGCTTTATAACTAGCGGGGCCTCCTACAATGAGCAGTTCTTC

clone_size: few
v_call: TRBV7-3
j_call: TRBJ2-1
d_call: TRBD1
cdr3_aa: CASSSPGTANNEQFF
cdr3_nt: TGTGCCAGCAGCTCTCCCGGGACAGCTAACAATGAGCAGTTCTTC

clone_size: NA
v_call: TRBV7-2
j_call: TRBJ2-7
d_call: TRBD1
cdr3_aa: CASSLITGVPYEQYF
cdr3_nt: TGTGCCAGCAGCTTAATTACAGGGGTCCCCTACGAGCAGTACTTC

clone_size: NA
v_call: TRBV19
j_call: TRBJ2-1
d_call: TRBD1
cdr3_aa: CASRPGQGVGEQFF
cdr3_nt: TGTGCCAGTAGGCCGGGACAGGGGGTCGGTGAGCAGTTCTTC

clone_size: many
v_call: TRBV5-6
j_call: TRBJ1-3
d_call: NA
cdr3_aa: CASRTGMGSGNTIYF
cdr3_nt: TGTGCCAGCAGGACTGGGATGGGCTCTGGAAACACCATATATTTT

clone_size: NA
v_call: TRBV29-1
j_call: TRBJ2-7
d_call: TRBD1
cdr3_aa: CSVDDRVTHEQYF
cdr3_nt: TGCAGCGTTGATGACAGGGTCACCCACGAGCAGTACTTC

clone_size: NA
v_call: TRBV7-9
j_call: TRBJ2-4
d_call: TRBD2
cdr3_aa: CASSSGLGMSPKNIQYF
cdr3_nt: TGTGCCAGCAGCTCCGGACTAGGGATGAGCCCCAAAAACATTCAGTACTTC

clone_size: NA
v_call: TRBV3-1
j_call: TRBJ2-1
d_call: TRBD2
cdr3_aa: CASSQGVGAGGNEQFF
cdr3_nt: TGTGCCAGCAGCCAAGGAGTAGGGGCGGGAGGGAATGAGCAGTTCTTC